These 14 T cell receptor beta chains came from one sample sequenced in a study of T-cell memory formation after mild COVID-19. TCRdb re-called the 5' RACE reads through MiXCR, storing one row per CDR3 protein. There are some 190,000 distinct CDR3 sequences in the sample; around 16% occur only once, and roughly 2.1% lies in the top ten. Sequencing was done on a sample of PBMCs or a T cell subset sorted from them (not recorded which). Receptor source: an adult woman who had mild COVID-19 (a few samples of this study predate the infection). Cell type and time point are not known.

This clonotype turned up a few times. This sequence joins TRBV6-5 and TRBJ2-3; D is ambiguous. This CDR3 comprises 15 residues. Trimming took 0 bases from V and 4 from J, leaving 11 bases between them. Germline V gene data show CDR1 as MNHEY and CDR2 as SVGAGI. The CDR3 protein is CASSYSIARSDTQYF. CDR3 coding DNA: TGTGCCAGCAGTTACTCGATTGCTCGCTCAGATACGCAGTATTTT.

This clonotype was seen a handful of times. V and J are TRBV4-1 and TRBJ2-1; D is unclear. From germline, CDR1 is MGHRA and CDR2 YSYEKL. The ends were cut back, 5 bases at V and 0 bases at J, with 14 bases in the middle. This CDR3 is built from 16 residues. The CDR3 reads CASSIQVGSSYNEQFF. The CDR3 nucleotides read TGCGCCAGCAGCATTCAGGTCGGTAGCTCCTACAATGAGCAGTTCTTC.

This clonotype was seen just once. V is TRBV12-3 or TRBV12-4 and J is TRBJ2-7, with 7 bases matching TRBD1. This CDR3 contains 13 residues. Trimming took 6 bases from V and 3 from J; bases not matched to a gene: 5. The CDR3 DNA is TGTGCCAGCAGAAAAGGACAGGTCTACGAGCAGTACTTC. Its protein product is CASRKGQVYEQYF.

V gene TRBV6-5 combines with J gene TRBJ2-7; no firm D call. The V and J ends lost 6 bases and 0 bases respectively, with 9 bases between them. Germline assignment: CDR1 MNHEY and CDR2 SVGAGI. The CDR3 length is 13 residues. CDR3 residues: CASRLRNSYEQYF. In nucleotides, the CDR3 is TGTGCCAGCAGACTCAGGAACTCCTACGAGCAGTACTTC.

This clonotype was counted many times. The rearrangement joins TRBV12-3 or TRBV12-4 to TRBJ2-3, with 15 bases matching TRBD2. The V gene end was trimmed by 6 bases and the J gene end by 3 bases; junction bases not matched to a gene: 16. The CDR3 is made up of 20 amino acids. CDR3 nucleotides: TGTGCCAGCAGCCTTGGACTAGCGGGAGGGCTAACCCGACTTACAGATACGCAGTATTTT. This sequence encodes CASSLGLAGGLTRLTDTQYF.

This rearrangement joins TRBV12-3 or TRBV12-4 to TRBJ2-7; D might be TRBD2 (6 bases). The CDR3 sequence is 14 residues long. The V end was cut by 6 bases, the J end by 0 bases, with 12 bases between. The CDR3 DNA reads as TGTGCCAGCAGAGCCGACGGGAGCTCCTACGAGCAGTACTTC. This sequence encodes CASRADGSSYEQYF.

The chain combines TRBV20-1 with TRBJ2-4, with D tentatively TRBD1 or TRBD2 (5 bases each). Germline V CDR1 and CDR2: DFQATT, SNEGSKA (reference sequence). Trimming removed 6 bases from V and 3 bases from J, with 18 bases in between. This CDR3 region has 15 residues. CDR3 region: CSAPGPTRGKNIQYF. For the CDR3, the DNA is TGCAGTGCCCCGGGCCCTACGAGGGGCAAAAACATTCAGTACTTC.

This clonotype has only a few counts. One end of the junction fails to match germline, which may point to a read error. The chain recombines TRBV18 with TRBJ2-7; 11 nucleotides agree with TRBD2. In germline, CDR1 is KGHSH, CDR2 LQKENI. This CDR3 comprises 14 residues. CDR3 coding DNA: TGTGCCAGCACACCCGGGACTAGCGGCTACGAGCAGTACTTC. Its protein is CASTPGTSGYEQYF.

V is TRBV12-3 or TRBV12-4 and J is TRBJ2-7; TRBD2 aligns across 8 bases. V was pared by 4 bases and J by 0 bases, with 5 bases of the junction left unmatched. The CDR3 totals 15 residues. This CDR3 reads CASSSAGGLSYEQYF. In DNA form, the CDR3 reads TGTGCCAGCAGTTCGGCGGGAGGCCTCTCCTACGAGCAGTACTTC.

DNA for the CDR3: TGTGCCAGCAGCTTAGGGGCTCTAGCCTCCGGGGAGCTGTTTTTT. Translating gives CASSLGALASGELFF. The V and J genes are TRBV11-1 and TRBJ2-2, with D perhaps matching TRBD2 (5 bases). CDR1 and CDR2 (germline): SGHAT, FQDESV (reference sequence). The V end lost 1 base, the J end lost 6 bases, and 12 bases lay between the germline ends. The CDR3 contains 15 residues.

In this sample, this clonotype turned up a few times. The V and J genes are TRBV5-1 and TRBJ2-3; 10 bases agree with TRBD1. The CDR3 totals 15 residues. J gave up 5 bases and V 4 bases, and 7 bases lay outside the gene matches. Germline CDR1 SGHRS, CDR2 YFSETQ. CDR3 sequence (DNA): TGCGCCAGCAGCCTCTGGACAGGGGGGGAAGATACGCAGTATTTT. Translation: CASSLWTGGEDTQYF.

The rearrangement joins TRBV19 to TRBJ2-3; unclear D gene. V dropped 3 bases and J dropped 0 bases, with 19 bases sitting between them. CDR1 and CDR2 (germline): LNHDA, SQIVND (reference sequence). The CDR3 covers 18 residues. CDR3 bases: TGTGCCAGTAGTATTATGGGATCCGGTGCGGTCAGCACAGATACGCAGTATTTT. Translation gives CASSIMGSGAVSTDTQYF.

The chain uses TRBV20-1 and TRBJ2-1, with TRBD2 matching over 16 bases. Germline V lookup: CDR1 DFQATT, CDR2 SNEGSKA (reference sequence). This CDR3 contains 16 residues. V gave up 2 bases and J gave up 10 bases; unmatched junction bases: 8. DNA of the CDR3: TGCAGTGCTAGAACCCCGGGACTAGCGGGGGGGCGGGAGCAGTTCTTC. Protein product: CSARTPGLAGGREQFF.

The CDR3 region is CASSGGRIQYF. DNA for the CDR3: TGTGCCAGCAGCGGGGGGAGGATTCAGTACTTC. The chain joins TRBV14 to TRBJ2-4, with D possibly TRBD2 on 6 matching bases. The V gene lost 5 bases and the J gene lost 10 bases, with 9 bases spanning the gap. Germline V lookup: CDR1 SGHDN, CDR2 FVKESK. This CDR3 contains 11 residues. Based on the CDR3 plus reference TRBV14 and TRBJ2-4, the full variable domain is EAGVTQFPSHSVIEKGQTVTLRCDPISGHDNLYWYRRVMGKEIKFLLHFVKESKQDESGMPNNRFLAERTGGTYSTLKVQPAELEDSGVYFCASSGGRIQYFGAGTRLSVL.